This entry describes one T cell receptor (beta chain). This entry belongs to a study of cytomegalovirus exposure and HLA in healthy donors. The primer mix had 60 Vbeta and 13 Jbeta primers. Profiling relied on immunoSEQ multiplex PCR, and the TCRdb table lists in-frame clones only, not all of them. Found here are about 130,000 clones; the top ten clones hold roughly 2.7%. V dropped 2 bases and J dropped 7; count of bases not matched to a gene: 6. This CDR3 contains 14 residues. Germline-derived CDR1 and CDR2 are GTSNPN and SVGIG (reference sequence). The sequenced sample consisted of PBMCs. The chain recombines TRBV30 with TRBJ2-2, with 8 bases matching TRBD1. The TCR originated in a man aged 30 to 39 in good health and CMV-seronegative. CDR3 sequence (DNA): TGTGCCTGGAGTAAGACAGGGGCCGTCGGGGAGCTGTTTTTT. Amino acid sequence: CAWSKTGAVGELFF.